This is a list of T cell receptor beta chains from one sample in a study of blood T cells in healthy people across ages. In TCRdb, the 5' RACE reads were re-called with MiXCR into one record per CDR3 protein. The data hold some 1.1 million distinct CDR3 sequences, with 30% to 40% observed a single time. Sequenced material: blood. These receptors were taken from a man between 18 and 29 years old in good health. Each CDR3 is given with its conserved first and last residue. A D gene is named only where the DNA matches it firmly. The size of a clone is reported for some rows only, either as once, few or many, or as a class for expanded clones.

D gene: .; V gene: TRBV12-3/TRBV12-4; J gene: TRBJ2-2; clone size: .; CDR3 protein: CASSPSRFTGELFF; CDR3 DNA: TGTGCCAGCAGCCCTAGCCGGTTCACCGGGGAGCTGTTTTTT
D gene: TRBD2; V gene: TRBV10-3; J gene: TRBJ2-3; clone size: few; CDR3 protein: CAVAGGTDTQYF; CDR3 DNA: TGTGCCGTAGCGGGGGGCACAGATACGCAGTATTTT
D gene: .; V gene: TRBV6-2/TRBV6-3; J gene: TRBJ1-1; clone size: .; CDR3 protein: CASSPTGQFLGTEAFF; CDR3 DNA: TGTGCCAGCAGCCCTACGGGGCAATTTTTGGGGACTGAAGCTTTCTTT
D gene: .; V gene: TRBV6-6; J gene: TRBJ2-1; clone size: few; CDR3 protein: CASTRRGGGDNEQFF; CDR3 DNA: TGTGCCAGCACCCGTCGAGGGGGTGGGGACAATGAGCAGTTCTTC
D gene: .; V gene: TRBV4-1; J gene: TRBJ2-1; clone size: .; CDR3 protein: CASSQGNNDQFF; CDR3 DNA: TGCGCCAGCAGCCAAGGTAACAATGATCAGTTCTTC
D gene: TRBD2; V gene: TRBV4-2; J gene: TRBJ2-7; clone size: .; CDR3 protein: CASSQRLAGESSYNEQYF; CDR3 DNA: TGTGCCAGCAGCCAAAGGCTAGCGGGGGAGAGCTCCTACAATGAGCAGTACTTC
D gene: TRBD1; V gene: TRBV20-1; J gene: TRBJ1-2; clone size: .; CDR3 protein: CSAAGEDRGFYGYTF; CDR3 DNA: TGCAGTGCCGCTGGGGAGGACAGGGGATTCTATGGCTACACCTTC
D gene: TRBD1; V gene: TRBV7-2; J gene: TRBJ2-3; clone size: few; CDR3 protein: CASSRTGEFTDTQYF; CDR3 DNA: TGTGCCAGCAGCAGAACAGGGGAATTCACAGATACGCAGTATTTT
D gene: .; V gene: TRBV28; J gene: TRBJ1-3; clone size: .; CDR3 protein: CASREQGSGNTIYF; CDR3 DNA: TGTGCCAGCAGGGAACAGGGCTCTGGAAACACCATATATTTT
D gene: TRBD1; V gene: TRBV29-1; J gene: TRBJ1-1; clone size: .; CDR3 protein: CSVTRPTGENTEAFF; CDR3 DNA: TGCAGCGTTACCCGCCCGACAGGGGAGAACACTGAAGCTTTCTTT
D gene: TRBD1; V gene: TRBV5-1; J gene: TRBJ1-3; clone size: few; CDR3 protein: CASSSTGVGNTIYF; CDR3 DNA: TGCGCCAGCAGCAGTACAGGGGTCGGAAACACCATATATTTT
D gene: .; V gene: TRBV12-3/TRBV12-4; J gene: TRBJ1-2; clone size: .; CDR3 protein: CASSLAPGPRDYGYTF; CDR3 DNA: TGTGCCAGCAGTTTAGCGCCGGGGCCCCGGGACTATGGCTACACCTTC
D gene: .; V gene: TRBV27; J gene: TRBJ1-2; clone size: few; CDR3 protein: CASSLQLEQGRNGYTF; CDR3 DNA: TGTGCCAGCAGTTTACAACTGGAGCAGGGGAGGAATGGCTACACCTTC
D gene: .; V gene: TRBV12-3/TRBV12-4; J gene: TRBJ2-7; clone size: once; CDR3 protein: CASSFRQEYYEQYF; CDR3 DNA: TGTGCCAGCAGTTTCAGACAGGAGTACTACGAGCAGTACTTC
D gene: TRBD2; V gene: TRBV7-8; J gene: TRBJ2-3; clone size: .; CDR3 protein: CASSFEVAGFTSTDTQYF; CDR3 DNA: TGTGCCAGCAGCTTTGAAGTAGCGGGGTTCACTTCCACAGATACGCAGTATTTT
D gene: .; V gene: TRBV20-1; J gene: TRBJ1-5; clone size: .; CDR3 protein: CSASDTRLSQPQHF; CDR3 DNA: TGCAGTGCTAGCGACACCCGACTCAGCCAGCCCCAGCATTTT
D gene: TRBD1; V gene: TRBV20-1; J gene: TRBJ1-4; clone size: many; CDR3 protein: CSGRAGGNEKLFF; CDR3 DNA: TGCAGTGGCCGGGCAGGGGGCAATGAAAAACTGTTTTTT
D gene: .; V gene: TRBV2; J gene: TRBJ2-2; clone size: .; CDR3 protein: CASNAENTGELFF; CDR3 DNA: TGTGCCAGCAATGCGGAGAACACCGGGGAGCTGTTTTTT
D gene: .; V gene: TRBV3-1; J gene: TRBJ2-1; clone size: .; CDR3 protein: CASSQEALNEQFF; CDR3 DNA: TGTGCCAGCAGCCAAGAAGCCCTCAATGAGCAGTTCTTC
D gene: TRBD1; V gene: TRBV20-1; J gene: TRBJ2-7; clone size: few; CDR3 protein: CSARDTWTGSSYEQYF; CDR3 DNA: TGCAGTGCTAGAGACACTTGGACAGGGAGCTCCTACGAGCAGTACTTC
D gene: .; V gene: TRBV9; J gene: TRBJ2-3; clone size: few; CDR3 protein: CASSLGGDPDTQYF; CDR3 DNA: TGTGCCAGCAGCCTAGGAGGGGACCCAGATACGCAGTATTTT
D gene: .; V gene: TRBV5-5; J gene: TRBJ1-5; clone size: few; CDR3 protein: CASSLRWRGMFSQPQHF; CDR3 DNA: TGTGCCAGCAGCTTGAGATGGCGAGGGATGTTTAGTCAGCCCCAGCATTTT
D gene: .; V gene: TRBV9; J gene: TRBJ1-1; clone size: .; CDR3 protein: CASSVATDMNTEAFF; CDR3 DNA: TGTGCCAGCAGCGTAGCTACGGACATGAACACTGAAGCTTTCTTT
D gene: .; V gene: TRBV7-9; J gene: TRBJ1-1; clone size: .; CDR3 protein: CASSLGSGENTEAFF; CDR3 DNA: TGTGCCAGCAGCTTAGGTTCAGGAGAAAACACTGAAGCTTTCTTT
D gene: .; V gene: TRBV20-1; J gene: TRBJ1-2; clone size: .; CDR3 protein: CSARDVSNRGDGYTF; CDR3 DNA: TGCAGTGCTAGAGACGTATCAAATCGAGGGGATGGCTACACCTTC
D gene: .; V gene: TRBV27; J gene: TRBJ2-5; clone size: .; CDR3 protein: CASSLSLGGARETQYF; CDR3 DNA: TGTGCCAGCAGTTTATCGCTTGGCGGGGCGAGAGAGACCCAGTACTTC
D gene: .; V gene: TRBV4-1; J gene: TRBJ1-6; clone size: .; CDR3 protein: CASRSRSVRSAADSPLHF; CDR3 DNA: TGCGCCAGCAGATCGAGATCGGTACGTTCTGCGGCGGATTCACCCCTCCACTTT
D gene: TRBD2; V gene: TRBV20-1; J gene: TRBJ2-3; clone size: many; CDR3 protein: CSAPGLAGRTDTQYF; CDR3 DNA: TGCAGTGCTCCCGGACTAGCGGGGCGCACAGATACGCAGTATTTT
D gene: .; V gene: TRBV3-1; J gene: TRBJ1-2; clone size: few; CDR3 protein: CASSQRRATGLGYGYTF; CDR3 DNA: TGTGCCAGCAGCCAGCGGAGGGCCACGGGACTCGGCTATGGCTACACCTTC
D gene: .; V gene: TRBV4-2; J gene: TRBJ1-6; clone size: few; CDR3 protein: CASSHSGGVGSPLHF; CDR3 DNA: TGTGCCAGCAGCCACTCGGGGGGAGTAGGCTCACCCCTCCACTTT
D gene: .; V gene: TRBV10-3; J gene: TRBJ2-3; clone size: .; CDR3 protein: CAIRGATGDTQYF; CDR3 DNA: TGTGCCATCAGGGGAGCAACGGGGGATACGCAGTATTTT
D gene: .; V gene: TRBV11-2; J gene: TRBJ2-3; clone size: few; CDR3 protein: CASSPGISDTQYF; CDR3 DNA: TGTGCCAGCAGCCCAGGGATTTCAGATACGCAGTATTTT
D gene: .; V gene: TRBV4-2; J gene: TRBJ2-7; clone size: many; CDR3 protein: CASSQDLGDSYEQYF; CDR3 DNA: TGTGCCAGCAGCCAAGATTTGGGGGATTCCTACGAGCAGTACTTC